The next 30 T cell receptor beta chains were all read from a single sample in a study of siplizumab effects on memory and regulatory T cells (dated by TCRdb to between 2017 and 2020). The library came from the immunoSEQ multiplex PCR assay. TCRdb provides this immuneACCESS table in a form limited to in-frame rearrangements. Some clones are lacking; in checked studies, under half of them reflect an unresolved V gene, and why the rest are absent is not known. Across this sample there are tens of thousands of clones, with roughly 80% seen only once. The ten largest make up roughly 3.8% of the sample. The material sequenced was memory CD4+ T cells sorted from blood. The sample's cell subset or site label is to be understood as: unstimulated CD4+ memory T cells. These TCRs come from a human donor in good health.

The chain joins TRBV29-1 to TRBJ2-7; 10 bases match TRBD1. CDR1 is SQVTM and CDR2 is ANQGSEA in the germline V gene. Unmatched junction bases numbered 6, after V lost 4 bases and J lost 3 bases. The CDR3 totals 14 residues. CDR3 region: CSVARGTGVYEQYF. As DNA, the CDR3 is TGCAGCGTTGCTCGGGGGACAGGGGTCTACGAGCAGTACTTC.

V gene TRBV11-2 combines with J gene TRBJ2-5; the D is unclear. Looked up from germline, CDR1 is SGHAT and CDR2 is FQNNGV. Deletions cut 4 bases from V and 4 bases from J, with 16 bases between. This CDR3 is 15 amino acids long. As DNA, the CDR3 is TGTGCCAGCAGCTCCCCTGAGAGAGCTCCAGAGACCCAGTACTTC. Protein: CASSSPERAPETQYF.

The V and J genes are TRBV5-1 and TRBJ1-2; D is uncertain. Germline V gene sequence: CDR1 SGHRS, CDR2 YFSETQ. Trimming stripped 4 bases from V and 5 bases from J, with 21 bases between. This CDR3 has 16 residues. DNA for the CDR3: TGCGCCAGCAGCCCTGGACCTACTATCTCTTCGTATGGCTACACCTTC. It codes for CASSPGPTISSYGYTF.

The genes are TRBV6-5 and TRBJ1-2; TRBD1 might be the D (5 bases). CDR3 size: 14 residues. Germline CDR1 MNHEY, CDR2 SVGAGI. V was pared by 1 base and J by 7 bases, with 13 bases between. The CDR3 nucleotides read TGTGCCAGCAGTTACTTGGGGCAGGGCAGTGGCTACACCTTC. Its protein product is CASSYLGQGSGYTF.

This chain joins TRBV7-2 and TRBJ1-5, with D possibly matching TRBD1 (5 bases). Germline V gives CDR1 SGHTA, CDR2 FQGNSA. This CDR3 region has 14 residues. V dropped 3 bases and J dropped 3 bases, with 9 bases sitting between them. The CDR3 loop is CASSLGPINQPQHF. CDR3 sequence (DNA): TGTGCCAGCAGCTTGGGACCGATCAATCAGCCCCAGCATTTT.

V gene TRBV5-1 combines with J gene TRBJ2-4, with TRBD1 matching over 10 bases. Per germline, CDR1 SGHRS and CDR2 YFSETQ. The CDR3 runs 16 residues. V shed 4 bases and J 4 bases; nucleotides not matched to a gene: 8. The CDR3 sequence is CASSLGQGVGKNIQYF. The CDR3 region has the DNA TGCGCCAGCAGCCTCGGACAGGGGGTAGGGAAAAACATTCAGTACTTC.

V gene TRBV19 combines with J gene TRBJ2-4; no clear D. V was trimmed by 5 bases and J by 7 bases, leaving 12 bases between them. Germline V gene data show CDR1 as LNHDA and CDR2 as SQIVND (reference sequence). This CDR3 has 13 amino acids. The CDR3 reads CASSSHLGNIQYF. Written as DNA, the CDR3 is TGTGCCAGTAGTTCCCACCTCGGGAACATTCAGTACTTC.

The gene calls are TRBV5-8 and TRBJ2-5; D unresolved. With 4 bases removed from V and 1 base from J, the gap between germline ends came to 20 bases. The CDR3 length is 17 residues. Germline V gene data show CDR1 as SGHTS and CDR2 as YDEGEE. This CDR3 reads CASSPALGWSLQETQYF. The CDR3 DNA reads TGTGCCAGCAGCCCGGCCCTGGGGTGGAGCCTCCAAGAGACCCAGTACTTC.

V and J are TRBV23-1 and TRBJ2-6; TRBD1 might be the D (5 bases). TRBV23-1 is sorted into the ORF group, with uncertain function. The CDR3 length is 17 residues. V was trimmed by 3 bases and J by 2 bases, leaving 14 bases between them. CDR3 residues: CASSHPREGAGANVLTF. The DNA of the CDR3 is TGCGCCAGCAGTCACCCCAGGGAAGGGGCTGGGGCCAACGTCCTGACTTTC.

Concerning this clone: Other DNA sequences from this sample encode an identical CDR3 as well. The chain has TRBV2 and TRBJ2-7; 9 positions agree with TRBD1. The ends lost 6 bases at V and 5 bases at J; junction bases unmatched: 8. The germline gives CDR1 SNHLY, CDR2 FYNNEI. The CDR3 is made up of 14 amino acids. The CDR3, as DNA: TGTGCCAGCAGCACGGGACAGGGTGCCCACGAGCAGTACTTC. Translation gives CASSTGQGAHEQYF.

The J gene is TRBJ2-3, the V gene TRBV15, with D unresolved. CDR3 length: 12 amino acids. Trimming stripped 5 bases from V and 4 bases from J, with 7 bases between. The germline V gene has CDR1 LNHNV and CDR2 YYDKDF (reference sequence). The chain's CDR3 is CATSPNADTQYF. Here the CDR3 DNA reads TGTGCCACCAGCCCAAACGCAGATACGCAGTATTTT.

The chain joins TRBV30 to TRBJ1-3; weak D call: TRBD1 (5 bases). The CDR3 covers 16 residues. Germline V gives CDR1 GTSNPN, CDR2 SVGIG (reference sequence). V gave up 2 bases and J gave up 2 bases, with 16 bases separating them. CDR3: CAWSFAGTLAGNTIYF. CDR3 DNA: TGTGCCTGGAGTTTTGCCGGGACGCTGGCTGGAAACACCATATATTTT.

This chain connects TRBV5-1 to TRBJ2-1, with D perhaps matching TRBD2 (5 bases). This CDR3 region has 15 residues. Trimming pared 4 bases from V and 2 bases from J, leaving 13 bases between. Germline V lookup: CDR1 SGHRS, CDR2 YFSETQ. DNA of the CDR3: TGCGCCAGCAGCCGGGGAGCGGCTACCTACAATGAGCAGTTCTTC. It yields the protein CASSRGAATYNEQFF.

This rearrangement joins TRBV7-2 to TRBJ2-2; D is uncertain. Germline-derived CDR1 and CDR2 are SGHTA and FQGNSA. The CDR3 runs 15 residues. Trimming pared 2 bases from V and 3 bases from J, leaving 10 bases between. For the CDR3, the DNA is TGTGCCAGCAGCTTAAGACCAGAGTACACCGGGGAGCTGTTTTTT. The encoded protein is CASSLRPEYTGELFF.

The genes are TRBV6-5 and TRBJ1-1; D remains unclear. With 0 bases removed from V and 11 bases from J, the gap between germline ends came to 10 bases. CDR1 and CDR2 (germline): MNHEY, SVGAGI. The CDR3 loop spans 12 amino acids. The CDR3 bases are TGTGCCAGCAGTTACTCGGGATTTGGGGCTTTCTTT. It translates to CASSYSGFGAFF.

The J gene is TRBJ2-3, the V gene TRBV5-1; D not resolved. The V gene lost 0 bases and the J gene lost 2 bases, with 13 bases spanning the gap. The germline V gene has CDR1 SGHRS and CDR2 YFSETQ. The CDR3 is made up of 16 amino acids. CDR3 sequence reads: CASSLGIGSTTDTQYF. The CDR3 bases are TGCGCCAGCAGCTTGGGGATCGGGTCCACCACAGATACGCAGTATTTT.

The CDR3 nucleotides read TGTGCCAGCAGCGTAGATGGGGACCCCAATCAGCCCCAGCATTTT. Amino acid sequence: CASSVDGDPNQPQHF. This chain joins TRBV9 and TRBJ1-5, with D maybe TRBD1 (5 bases). This CDR3 is built from 15 residues. CDR1 and CDR2 (germline): SGDLS, YYNGEE. The ends were cut back, 0 bases at V and 3 bases at J, with 10 bases in the middle.

This chain links TRBV28 with TRBJ2-1; D gene ambiguous. This CDR3 spans 12 amino acids. Germline CDR1 is MDHEN and CDR2 is SYDVKM. Trimming removed 5 bases at V and 12 bases at J, with 14 bases between. The CDR3 bases are TGTGCCAGCAGTCCTCGGCCTACCGGGCAGTTCTTC. Amino acids: CASSPRPTGQFF.

This chain joins TRBV5-5 and TRBJ1-1; possibly TRBD1 for D (5 bases). The CDR3 totals 14 residues. The ends were cut back, 0 bases at V and 1 base at J, with 7 bases in the middle. Germline V CDR1 and CDR2: SGHKS, YYEKEE (reference sequence). CDR3 sequence: CASSLADTNTEAFF. For the CDR3, the DNA is TGTGCCAGCAGCTTGGCGGACACGAACACTGAAGCTTTCTTT.

The J gene is TRBJ2-7, the V gene TRBV19, with D possibly matching TRBD1 (5 bases). CDR1 and CDR2 (germline): LNHDA, SQIVND (reference sequence). Trimming shortened V by 4 bases and J by 0 bases, and 19 bases separated the two germline ends. The CDR3 spans 17 residues. CDR3 protein: CASSKQENWRHSYEQYF. CDR3 sequence (DNA): TGTGCCAGTAGTAAACAGGAAAACTGGCGGCACTCCTACGAGCAGTACTTC.

The chain is built from TRBV14 and TRBJ2-7; 13 bases line up with TRBD2. The CDR3 covers 15 residues. CDR1 SGHDN and CDR2 FVKESK come from the germline V gene. V trimming: 5 bases; J trimming: 7 bases; junction bases outside the gene matches: 8. The CDR3 protein is CASSDGLAGAREQYF. The CDR3, as DNA: TGTGCCAGCAGCGACGGACTAGCGGGAGCGAGGGAGCAGTACTTC.

This clone was observed a single time. The V gene is TRBV18, the J gene TRBJ1-1; D uncertain. V lost 4 bases and J lost 2, with 14 bases in between. The CDR3 is 15 residues long. CDR1 KGHSH and CDR2 LQKENI come from the germline V gene. In DNA form, the CDR3 reads TGTGCCAGCTCACGCACAGACCGATTTAACACTGAAGCTTTCTTT. Translating it yields CASSRTDRFNTEAFF.

This chain links TRBV7-9 with TRBJ2-5, with D hard to call. CDR1 SEHNR and CDR2 FQNEAQ come from the germline V gene (reference sequence). The CDR3 consists of 13 residues. V lost 5 bases and J 4 bases, leaving 11 bases between the germline ends. CDR3: CASSPSLGETQYF. The CDR3 bases are TGTGCCAGCAGCCCCAGCCTCGGAGAGACCCAGTACTTC.

The rearrangement joins TRBV5-6 to TRBJ1-4, with TRBD1 as a possible D gene (5 bases). V was shortened by 0 bases and J by 8 bases, with 14 bases between the two germline ends. Germline lookup yields CDR1 SGHDT and CDR2 YYEEEE. CDR3 length: 15 residues. The CDR3 sequence: CASSLGGLGREKLFF. For the CDR3, the DNA is TGTGCCAGCAGCTTGGGGGGACTGGGGAGAGAAAAACTGTTTTTT. Full variable domain (rest looked up from reference TRBV5-6 and TRBJ1-4): DAGVTQSPTHLIKTRGQQVTLRCSPKSGHDTVSWYQQALGQGPQFIFQYYEEEERQRGNFPDRFSGHQFPNYSSELNVNALLLGDSALYLCASSLGGLGREKLFFGSGTQLSVL.

The rearrangement uses TRBV7-9 and TRBJ2-7; D is undetermined. Germline-derived CDR1 and CDR2 are SEHNR and FQNEAQ (reference sequence). The CDR3 has 12 residues. The ends were cut back, 3 bases at V and 2 bases at J, with 5 bases in the middle. Here the CDR3 reads CASSFGPYEQYF. In DNA, the CDR3 is TGTGCCAGCAGCTTTGGGCCCTACGAGCAGTACTTC.

J is TRBJ2-7 and V is TRBV5-5; TRBD2 matches at 10 bases. Germline CDR1 SGHKS, CDR2 YYEKEE (reference sequence). The CDR3 totals 17 residues. Trimming cost V 4 bases and J 2 bases; bases outside gene matches: 12. The CDR3 loop reads CASSHRTSGAHAYEQYF. The CDR3 region has the DNA TGTGCCAGCAGCCACCGGACTAGCGGTGCCCATGCCTACGAGCAGTACTTC.

This clone was found once. The rearrangement joins TRBV18 to TRBJ1-5; 10 nucleotides line up with TRBD1. The J segment lost 4 bases and the V segment lost 3 bases, leaving 12 bases of the junction unmatched. The CDR3 covers 18 residues. Germline V gene data show CDR1 as KGHSH and CDR2 as LQKENI. This chain's CDR3 is CASSPSGTGVLVNQPQHF. Here the CDR3 DNA reads TGTGCCAGCTCACCGAGTGGGACAGGGGTCCTCGTAAATCAGCCCCAGCATTTT.

This clone came up a few times. The V and J genes are TRBV25-1 and TRBJ1-1; D is unclear. V lost 3 bases to trimming and J lost 1 base, with 9 bases between them. The CDR3 has 14 residues. From germline, CDR1 is MGHDK and CDR2 SYGVNS. The CDR3 sequence: CASSDAGRNTEAFF. DNA for the CDR3: TGTGCCAGCAGTGATGCTGGGAGGAACACTGAAGCTTTCTTT.

This clone was picked up one time. The chain couples TRBV23-1 to TRBJ2-2; 7 bases are a match to TRBD1. TRBV23-1 is given ORF status, its function remaining uncertain. This CDR3 is 16 amino acids long. Trimming took 3 bases from V and 4 from J; bases not matched to a gene: 8. As DNA, the CDR3 is TGCGCCAGCAGTCACCCCGCAGGACAGGCCACCGGGGAGCTGTTTTTT. Encoded protein: CASSHPAGQATGELFF.

The gene calls are TRBV28 and TRBJ2-5; possibly TRBD2 for D (5 bases). The V end was cut by 11 bases, the J end by 2 bases, with 15 bases between. Germline lookup yields CDR1 MDHEN and CDR2 SYDVKM. This CDR3 has 13 residues. CDR3 residues: CAGSRDPQETQYF. The DNA of the CDR3 is TGTGCCGGATCTCGGGATCCTCAAGAGACCCAGTACTTC.